The 24 T cell receptor beta chains reported below all come from one sample, sequenced in a study of identical twins. Each CDR3 protein gets one entry after TCRdb re-called the 5' RACE reads with MiXCR. The data hold about 200,000 distinct CDR3 sequences, with 7.5% observed a single time. The data also belong to a second study, concerning yellow fever vaccine responses in identical twins.

Material for sequencing was memory (CD45RO+) T cells sorted from blood. Receptors were obtained from a woman in her late teens or twenties in good health.

This clonotype was observed a few times. The chain joins TRBV18 to TRBJ2-1, with D hard to call. This CDR3 region has 15 residues. Trimming took off 3 bases at V and 3 bases at J, with 12 bases between the two ends. Germline values: CDR1 KGHSH, CDR2 LQKENI. The CDR3 is CASSPKGFGYNEQFF. CDR3 nucleotides: TGTGCCAGCTCACCCAAGGGTTTCGGCTACAATGAGCAGTTCTTC.

The V call is TRBV5-5, the J call TRBJ2-1; TRBD1 matches at 7 bases. After removal of 5 bases from V and 0 bases from J, the junction contained 11 bases not matched to a gene. The length of the CDR3 is 17 residues. Looked up from germline, CDR1 is SGHKS and CDR2 is YYEKEE (reference sequence). In DNA form, the CDR3 reads TGTGCCAGCAGTTTTGACGACAGGGTCAACTCCTACAATGAGCAGTTCTTC. This gives the protein CASSFDDRVNSYNEQFF. The full variable domain, its missing parts supplied by reference TRBV5-5 and TRBJ2-1, is DAGVTQSPTHLIKTRGQQVTLRCSPISGHKSVSWYQQVLGQGPQFIFQYYEKEERGRGNFPDRFSARQFPNYSSELNVNALLLGDSALYLCASSFDDRVNSYNEQFFGPGTRLTVL.

Ten or more counts support this clonotype. The chain employs TRBV5-1 and TRBJ2-3; D is perhaps TRBD2 (5 bases). Trimming stripped 4 bases from V and 0 bases from J, with 9 bases between. The CDR3 sequence is 14 residues long. In germline, CDR1 is SGHRS, CDR2 YFSETQ. The CDR3 nucleotides are TGCGCCAGCAGCACCGGACTTAGCACAGATACGCAGTATTTT. It encodes CASSTGLSTDTQYF. Full variable domain (missing parts from reference TRBV5-1 and TRBJ2-3): KAGVTQTPRYLIKTRGQQVTLSCSPISGHRSVSWYQQTPGQGLQFLFEYFSETQRNKGNFPGRFSGRQFSNSRSEMNVSTLELGDSALYLCASSTGLSTDTQYFGPGTRLTVL.

The chain joins TRBV5-6 to TRBJ2-7; perhaps TRBD2 as D (7 bases). The CDR3 has 13 residues. Germline-derived CDR1 and CDR2 are SGHDT and YYEEEE. V lost 1 base to trimming and J lost 5 bases, with 10 bases between them. This CDR3 is CASSLRGADEQYF. CDR3 bases: TGTGCCAGCAGCTTGCGGGGGGCGGACGAGCAGTACTTC.

This clonotype was seen at least ten times. This chain uses TRBV5-6 with TRBJ2-3, with 8 bases that match TRBD2. Unmatched junction bases numbered 11, after V lost 9 bases and J lost 2 bases. The CDR3 covers 15 residues. The V gene's germline CDR1 is SGHDT and CDR2 YYEEEE. The CDR3 here is CATRRGGGSTDTQYF. The DNA of the CDR3 is TGTGCCACCCGACGGGGGGGAGGATCCACAGATACGCAGTATTTT.

The chain is built from TRBV6-2 or TRBV6-3 and TRBJ2-7, with 10 bases that match TRBD2. Unmatched junction bases numbered 8, after V lost 2 bases and J lost 4 bases. CDR3 length: 16 residues. The germline CDR1 and CDR2 sequences are MNHEY and SVGEGT. CDR3 coding DNA: TGTGCCAGCAGTTACCCGAGCGGGAGGGCCGGGTACGAGCAGTACTTC. Translation gives CASSYPSGRAGYEQYF.

This clonotype was counted a few times. The V call is TRBV27, the J call TRBJ1-6; no clear D. The V end lost 1 base, the J end lost 13 bases, and 11 bases lay between the germline ends. The CDR3 loop spans 13 amino acids. Looked up from germline, CDR1 is MNHEY and CDR2 is SMNVEV (reference sequence). The DNA for the CDR3 is TGTGCCAGCAGTTTATTGATCTTATCGCCCCTCCACTTT. It is translated as CASSLLILSPLHF.

The chain links TRBV7-2 to TRBJ2-5; D is unresolved. Germline V CDR1 and CDR2: SGHTA, FQGNSA. V lost 1 base and J 4 bases, leaving 10 bases between the germline ends. The CDR3 is made up of 14 amino acids. The CDR3 region is CASSLGVARETQYF. The CDR3 coding sequence is TGTGCCAGCAGCTTAGGTGTGGCGCGAGAGACCCAGTACTTC.

This clonotype was recorded a few times. The rearrangement uses TRBV19 and TRBJ2-1; 11 bases match TRBD2. V was clipped by 3 bases and J by 2 bases; unmatched bases: 9. Germline V gene lookup returns CDR1 LNHDA and CDR2 SQIVND (reference sequence). The CDR3 contains 18 residues. Written as DNA, the CDR3 is TGTGCCAGTAGTATTGGCGCTAGCGGGGGGAAAACCTACAATGAGCAGTTCTTC. Protein sequence: CASSIGASGGKTYNEQFF.

This chain uses TRBV28 with TRBJ2-3; D is perhaps TRBD2 (6 bases). V was trimmed by 4 bases and J by 8 bases, leaving 13 bases between them. The CDR3 sequence is 13 residues long. The germline CDR1 and CDR2 sequences are MDHEN and SYDVKM. As DNA, the CDR3 is TGTGCCAGCAGTTCTCCCATTAGCGGTACGCAGTATTTT. Its protein is CASSSPISGTQYF. The full variable domain, with the rest looked up from reference TRBV28 and TRBJ2-3, is DVKVTQSSRYLVKRTGEKVFLECVQDMDHENMFWYRQDPGLGLRLIYFSYDVKMKEKGDIPEGYSVSREKKERFSLILESASTNQTSMYLCASSSPISGTQYFGPGTRLTVL.

The table lists this clonotype with many counts. In DNA, the CDR3 is TGTGCCAGCAGTTCAGGACGGGTCGGGGGGGAGACCCAGTACTTC. It is translated as CASSSGRVGGETQYF. V and J are TRBV27 and TRBJ2-5, with TRBD2 identical over 7 bases. CDR1 MNHEY and CDR2 SMNVEV come from the germline V gene (reference sequence). The CDR3 spans 15 residues. J gave up 5 bases and V 4 bases, and 10 bases lay outside the gene matches.

The rearrangement joins TRBV7-6 to TRBJ2-5; 9 nucleotides align to TRBD2. Germline CDR1 reads SGHVS; CDR2 reads FNYEAQ. J lost 5 bases, V lost 6 bases, and 10 bases had no gene match. The CDR3 has 15 amino acids. The CDR3 DNA sequence: TGTGCCAGCAGGTTCAATAGCGGGAGCGGGGAGACCCAGTACTTC. As protein: CASRFNSGSGETQYF.

This clonotype was picked up a small number of times. The chain recombines TRBV6-2 or TRBV6-3 with TRBJ2-1; 12 positions agree with TRBD2. The V gene's germline CDR1 is MNHEY and CDR2 SVGEGT. Trimming removed 4 bases from V and 0 bases from J; junction bases left unmatched: 4. There are 17 residues in the CDR3. The DNA of the CDR3 is TGTGCCAGCAGTTTTCAGACTAGCGGGGGCTCCTACAATGAGCAGTTCTTC. Residues: CASSFQTSGGSYNEQFF.

The V call is TRBV7-9, the J call TRBJ2-2, with 9 bases that match TRBD1. Trimming removed 6 bases from V and 5 bases from J; junction bases left unmatched: 7. CDR3 length equals 15 residues. Germline V gives CDR1 SEHNR, CDR2 FQNEAQ (reference sequence). The CDR3 protein is CASSTGTGSTGELFF. The DNA for the CDR3 is TGTGCCAGCAGTACCGGGACAGGGTCGACCGGGGAGCTGTTTTTT.

This clonotype was seen repeatedly, ten times or more. V gene TRBV4-3 combines with J gene TRBJ2-1; D not resolved. CDR1 LGHNA and CDR2 YSLEER come from the germline V gene. V lost 0 bases to trimming and J lost 5 bases, with 5 bases between them. This CDR3 contains 13 residues. The CDR3 region has the DNA TGCGCCAGCAGCCAAGATTGGGACAATGAGCAGTTCTTC. Its protein product is CASSQDWDNEQFF.

The V call is TRBV10-3, the J call TRBJ1-1; TRBD1 might be the D (6 bases). Germline CDR1 reads ENHRY; CDR2 reads SYGVKD. This CDR3 region has 13 residues. The chain's CDR3 is CASREGDHTEAFF. DNA for the CDR3: TGTGCATCCAGGGAGGGGGACCACACTGAAGCTTTCTTT.

Many counts were recorded for this clonotype. This sequence joins TRBV3-1 and TRBJ2-1, with a tentative D call TRBD2 (5 bases). V gave up 1 base and J gave up 9 bases, with 13 bases separating them. Germline CDR1 LGHDT, CDR2 YNNKEL (reference sequence). This CDR3 is 14 amino acids long. CDR3 nucleotide sequence: TGTGCCAGCAGCCAAGGAACGGGATTAACTGAGCAGTTCTTC. It is translated as CASSQGTGLTEQFF.

V gene TRBV20-1 combines with J gene TRBJ1-2; weak D call: TRBD1 (6 bases). CDR3 length equals 14 residues. V was cut by 6 bases and J by 0 bases, with 14 bases left in between. The germline V gene has CDR1 DFQATT and CDR2 SNEGSKA (reference sequence). In DNA, the CDR3 is TGCAGTGCGTCCGGGACAAGTACTAACTATGGCTACACCTTC. Translation: CSASGTSTNYGYTF.

This chain joins TRBV20-1 and TRBJ2-7, with D uncertain. Germline-derived CDR1 and CDR2 are DFQATT and SNEGSKA (reference sequence). V lost 4 bases, J lost 0 bases, and 10 bases lay in between. The CDR3 is 13 amino acids. CDR3 sequence: CSAKLRTSYEQYF. In DNA form, the CDR3 reads TGCAGTGCTAAGCTACGGACCTCCTACGAGCAGTACTTC.

The genes are TRBV12-3 or TRBV12-4 and TRBJ2-3; possibly TRBD1 or TRBD2 for D (6 bases each). V was pared by 6 bases and J by 3 bases, with 16 bases between. The CDR3 loop spans 15 amino acids. For the CDR3, the DNA is TGTGCCAGCAGCCGTTCCCAGGGGAGGACAGATACGCAGTATTTT. This gives the protein CASSRSQGRTDTQYF.

The chain joins TRBV29-1 to TRBJ1-4; D is perhaps TRBD1 (5 bases). CDR3 length: 13 amino acids. Deletions cut 6 bases from V and 5 bases from J, with 13 bases between. CDR1 and CDR2 from the germline V gene are SQVTM and ANQGSEA. CDR3 loop: CSVGHSLNEKLFF. In DNA, the CDR3 is TGCAGCGTGGGGCACAGCCTAAATGAAAAACTGTTTTTT.

Ten or more counts support this clonotype. This chain links TRBV4-3 with TRBJ2-1; 10 bases map to TRBD2. Germline-derived CDR1 and CDR2 are LGHNA and YSLEER. This CDR3 region has 15 residues. The trim removed 2 bases at V and 6 bases at J, leaving 4 bases unmatched. The CDR3, as DNA: TGCGCCAGCAGCCAACCGGGACTAGCGCGCAATGAGCAGTTCTTC. Residues: CASSQPGLARNEQFF.

Many counts were recorded for this clonotype. The chain has TRBV7-9 and TRBJ2-7; 9 nucleotides agree with TRBD1. Unmatched junction bases numbered 2, after V lost 5 bases and J lost 0 bases. The CDR3 loop spans 14 amino acids. Germline CDR1 and CDR2: SEHNR and FQNEAQ (reference sequence). CDR3 residues: CASSQQGASYEQYF. The CDR3 DNA sequence: TGTGCCAGCAGCCAACAGGGGGCCTCCTACGAGCAGTACTTC.

The chain employs TRBV20-1 and TRBJ2-5; 7 bases agree with TRBD1. Germline V gives CDR1 DFQATT, CDR2 SNEGSKA (reference sequence). J gave up 5 bases and V 5 bases, and 11 bases lay outside the gene matches. The CDR3 spans 14 residues. The CDR3 loop is CSAPPGQAMETQYF. The CDR3 DNA follows: TGCAGTGCTCCCCCAGGACAGGCTATGGAGACCCAGTACTTC.